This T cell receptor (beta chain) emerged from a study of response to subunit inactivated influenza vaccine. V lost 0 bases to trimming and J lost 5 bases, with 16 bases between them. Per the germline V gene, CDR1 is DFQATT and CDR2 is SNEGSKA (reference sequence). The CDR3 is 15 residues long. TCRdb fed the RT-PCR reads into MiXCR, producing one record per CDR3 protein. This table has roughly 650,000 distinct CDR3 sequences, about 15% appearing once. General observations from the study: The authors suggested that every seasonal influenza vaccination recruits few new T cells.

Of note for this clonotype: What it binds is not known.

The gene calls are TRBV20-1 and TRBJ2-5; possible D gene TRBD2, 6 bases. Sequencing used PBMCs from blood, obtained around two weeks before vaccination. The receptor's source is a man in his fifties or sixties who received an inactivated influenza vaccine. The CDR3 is CSARDLTSLAETQYF. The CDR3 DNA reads TGCAGTGCTAGAGATTTAACTAGCCTGGCTGAGACCCAGTACTTC.